This passage covers 31 T cell receptor beta chains from one sample sequenced in a study of blood T cell repertoires in COVID-19. Generated by immunoSEQ multiplex PCR, the TCRdb table keeps only in-frame clones and is missing some. Found here are fewer than 200,000 clones, roughly 80% of them singletons; the top ten hold 17%. The sample taken for sequencing was PBMCs or T cells enriched from blood (not recorded which). The receptors were gathered from a woman between 50 and 59 years old who had recovered from COVID-19.

The chain's CDR3 is CASSAAGTGFTGELFF. As DNA, the CDR3 is TGTGCCAGCAGCGCCGCCGGGACAGGCTTCACCGGGGAGCTGTTTTTT. J is TRBJ2-2 and V is TRBV7-3, with 8 bases that match TRBD1. Germline V gene sequence: CDR1 SGHTA, CDR2 FQGTGA. This CDR3 contains 16 residues. Trimming cost V 5 bases and J 4 bases; bases outside gene matches: 9.

The chain is built from TRBV19 and TRBJ2-3; no clear D. V shed 3 bases and J shed 0 bases, with 10 bases lying between them. Germline lookup yields CDR1 LNHDA and CDR2 SQIVND (reference sequence). The CDR3 contains 15 residues. The CDR3, as DNA: TGTGCCAGTAGTATCGGGTTCGCGAGCACAGATACGCAGTATTTT. Its protein product is CASSIGFASTDTQYF.

The chain is built from TRBV5-4 and TRBJ2-5; 7 bases match TRBD2. The V segment lost 4 bases and the J segment 4 bases; nucleotides outside the gene matches: 10. Germline V CDR1 and CDR2: SGHNT, YYREEE (reference sequence). The CDR3 totals 15 residues. CDR3 loop: CASSPGGGGRETQYF. The CDR3 DNA is TGTGCCAGCAGCCCTGGGGGGGGAGGACGAGAGACCCAGTACTTC.

V gene TRBV29-1 combines with J gene TRBJ2-7; TRBD2 matches 7 bases. This CDR3 region has 13 residues. The J segment lost 9 bases and the V segment lost 6 bases, leaving 14 bases of the junction unmatched. Looked up from germline, CDR1 is SQVTM and CDR2 is ANQGSEA. In DNA, the CDR3 is TGCAGCGTCAAGACAGCGGGGAGTGTGGGGCAGTACTTC. This gives the protein CSVKTAGSVGQYF.

This chain's CDR3 is CASSLTGITRETQYF. The CDR3 coding sequence is TGTGCCAGCAGCTTAACAGGGATAACGCGGGAGACCCAGTACTTC. V and J are TRBV7-2 and TRBJ2-5; D possibly corresponds to TRBD1 (6 bases). V gave up 2 bases and J gave up 5 bases, with 15 bases separating them. Germline V lookup: CDR1 SGHTA, CDR2 FQGNSA. CDR3 length: 15 amino acids.

A single count supports this clone. The chain joins TRBV5-5 to TRBJ1-2; perhaps TRBD1 as D (6 bases). The CDR3 covers 13 residues. With 0 bases removed from V and 10 bases from J, the gap between germline ends came to 13 bases. The germline V gene encodes CDR1 SGHKS and CDR2 YYEKEE (reference sequence). For the CDR3, the DNA is TGTGCCAGCAGCTTGGCAGGGGATCGGGTCTACACCTTC. It encodes CASSLAGDRVYTF. The full variable domain, rest sourced from reference TRBV5-5 and TRBJ1-2, is DAGVTQSPTHLIKTRGQQVTLRCSPISGHKSVSWYQQVLGQGPQFIFQYYEKEERGRGNFPDRFSARQFPNYSSELNVNALLLGDSALYLCASSLAGDRVYTFGSGTRLTVV.

The J gene is TRBJ1-2, the V gene TRBV29-1, with D hard to call. Per germline, CDR1 SQVTM and CDR2 ANQGSEA. The ends were cut back, 2 bases at V and 2 bases at J, with 9 bases in the middle. This CDR3 comprises 13 residues. The CDR3 DNA sequence: TGCAGCGTTGAACCGAGGCAGAACTATGGCTACACCTTC. This gives the protein CSVEPRQNYGYTF.

The genes are TRBV3-1 (or the pseudogene TRBV3-2) and TRBJ2-7, with D unresolved. Germline CDR1 LGHDT, CDR2 YNNKEL (reference sequence). This CDR3 is built from 12 residues. Trimming stripped 1 base from V and 4 bases from J, with 5 bases between. The CDR3 region has the DNA TGTGCCAGCAGCCAAGGGAGATACGAGCAGTACTTC. It codes for CASSQGRYEQYF.

This clone appeared a single time. V gene TRBV5-1 combines with J gene TRBJ1-2; D may be TRBD1 (6 bases). The CDR3 is made up of 13 amino acids. V lost 8 bases and J 1 base, leaving 12 bases between the germline ends. Per germline, CDR1 SGHRS and CDR2 YFSETQ. The chain's CDR3 is CASSEQGNYGYTF. The CDR3 nucleotides are TGCGCCAGTTCCGAACAGGGTAACTATGGCTACACCTTC.

This clone was seen once. The chain employs TRBV3-1 (or the pseudogene TRBV3-2) and TRBJ2-7, with D tentatively TRBD1 (7 bases). V was shortened by 2 bases and J by 3 bases, with 14 bases between the two germline ends. The CDR3 is 15 amino acids. Germline values: CDR1 LGHDT, CDR2 YNNKEL (reference sequence). The CDR3, as DNA: TGTGCCAGCAGCCAAAGGGGGGCAGGGGGCTACGAGCAGTACTTC. This sequence encodes CASSQRGAGGYEQYF.

This clone appeared once. The rearrangement links TRBV19 to TRBJ1-5, with a possible D match to TRBD1 (6 bases). The CDR3 has 16 residues. CDR1 LNHDA and CDR2 SQIVND come from the germline V gene (reference sequence). Trimming shortened V by 4 bases and J by 0 bases, and 13 bases separated the two germline ends. The CDR3 DNA sequence: TGTGCCAGTAGTACCCAGGGGAGGGCTAGCAATCAGCCCCAGCATTTT. Its protein is CASSTQGRASNQPQHF.

This sequence joins TRBV5-5 and TRBJ2-7, with D possibly being TRBD1 (6 bases). The CDR3 totals 14 residues. Looked up from germline, CDR1 is SGHKS and CDR2 is YYEKEE (reference sequence). The V gene lost 3 bases and the J gene lost 4 bases, with 14 bases spanning the gap. The CDR3 region is CASSSGQTIYEQYF. Written as DNA, the CDR3 is TGTGCCAGCAGCTCCGGACAGACCATTTACGAGCAGTACTTC.

This chain connects TRBV7-2 to TRBJ2-5, with a weak D call TRBD2 (7 bases). Trimming removed 2 bases at V and 4 bases at J, with 17 bases between. Germline loops: CDR1 SGHTA, CDR2 FQGNSA. The CDR3 is made up of 16 amino acids. For the CDR3, the DNA is TGTGCCAGCAGCTTACTTAGGGGGGGACGGGGAGAGACCCAGTACTTC. The encoded protein is CASSLLRGGRGETQYF.

V is TRBV30 and J is TRBJ2-1; TRBD2 is a possible D gene (5 bases). V lost 1 base and J 8 bases, leaving 6 bases between the germline ends. This CDR3 has 11 residues. The germline V gene has CDR1 GTSNPN and CDR2 SVGIG (reference sequence). The CDR3 DNA follows: TGTGCCTGGAGTGAGAGGGATGAGCAGTTCTTC. Its protein is CAWSERDEQFF.

On this clone itself: One junction end does not reproduce the germline sequence, and a read error may be involved. The V call is TRBV7-2, the J call TRBJ2-3, with a weak D call TRBD2 (6 bases). The CDR3 length is 17 residues. CDR1 and CDR2 (germline): SGHTA, FQGNSA. The CDR3 region has the DNA TGTGCCAGCAGCCATAGAAGGTCGGGAGCGGGCACAAATACGCAGTATTTT. Its translation: CASSHRRSGAGTNTQYF.

V is TRBV15 and J is TRBJ2-3; D perhaps matches TRBD2 (5 bases). In germline, CDR1 is LNHNV, CDR2 YYDKDF (reference sequence). The CDR3 sequence is 16 residues long. V was clipped by 0 bases and J by 2 bases, with 12 bases between them. The DNA of the CDR3 is TGTGCCACCAGCAGAGAGCGGGCCTTACCCACAGATACGCAGTATTTT. Translation: CATSRERALPTDTQYF.

The rearrangement joins TRBV21-1 to TRBJ2-7; the table's D call, TRBD2, was not checked against the DNA. TRBV21-1 is a recognized pseudogene. The CDR3 is made up of 12 amino acids. The CDR3 nucleotides are TGTGCCAGCAGCAAAGATCGGAGGAAGCAGTACTTC. As protein: CASSKDRRKQYF.

The chain links TRBV19 to TRBJ2-7; tentative D call: TRBD1 (7 bases). This CDR3 spans 15 amino acids. V gave up 5 bases and J gave up 2 bases, with 16 bases separating them. Germline CDR1 is LNHDA and CDR2 is SQIVND (reference sequence). The CDR3 sequence: CASSLQGGQTYEQYF. The DNA for the CDR3 is TGTGCCAGTAGTCTTCAGGGGGGACAGACCTACGAGCAGTACTTC.

This clone appeared a few times. The chain has TRBV7-8 and TRBJ1-2, with a possible D match to TRBD1 (5 bases). The CDR3 has 15 residues. The ends were cut back, 1 base at V and 5 bases at J, with 14 bases in the middle. Germline V gene data show CDR1 as SGHVS and CDR2 as FQNEAQ. The CDR3 nucleotides read TGTGCCAGCAGCTTAGGGGGGGGAGCGGCTTATGGCTACACCTTC. Protein sequence: CASSLGGGAAYGYTF.

This clone was observed a few times. The rearrangement joins TRBV27 to TRBJ1-5; D might be TRBD1 (5 bases). Germline loops: CDR1 MNHEY, CDR2 SMNVEV (reference sequence). V lost 6 bases to trimming and J lost 6 bases, with 24 bases between them. This CDR3 has 17 residues. As DNA, the CDR3 is TGTGCCAGCAGACAACATTCCGGGGGTGGGGGTTTTCAGCCCCAGCATTTT. This gives the protein CASRQHSGGGGFQPQHF.

This clone has a handful of counts. The chain is built from TRBV5-6 and TRBJ1-3, with D hard to call. V was shortened by 6 bases and J by 0 bases, with 4 bases between the two germline ends. This CDR3 region has 12 residues. Germline CDR1 and CDR2: SGHDT and YYEEEE. CDR3: CASTGSGNTIYF. The DNA of the CDR3 is TGTGCCAGCACGGGCTCTGGAAACACCATATATTTT.

The chain has TRBV9 and TRBJ1-4; 7 bases are a match to TRBD1. Germline-derived CDR1 and CDR2 are SGDLS and YYNGEE. J was trimmed by 7 bases and V by 5 bases; bases with no gene match: 8. This CDR3 has 14 residues. CDR3 sequence (DNA): TGTGCCAGCAGTGAGACAGGGTTAAGTGAAAAACTGTTTTTT. Amino acids: CASSETGLSEKLFF.

DNA of the CDR3: TGTGCCAGCAGCGTCGGACTAGCGGGTAACTCCTACGAGCAGTACTTC. Protein sequence: CASSVGLAGNSYEQYF. The chain carries TRBV7-9 and TRBJ2-7; 11 bases agree with TRBD2. The CDR3 has 16 residues. Germline CDR1 SEHNR, CDR2 FQNEAQ (reference sequence). With 5 bases clipped from V and 0 bases from J, the junction kept 6 bases outside the gene matches.

V and J are TRBV6-5 and TRBJ1-3; weak D call: TRBD1 (5 bases). Trimming shortened V by 2 bases and J by 2 bases, and 10 bases separated the two germline ends. The CDR3 length is 15 residues. The V gene's germline CDR1 is MNHEY and CDR2 SVGAGI. In nucleotides, the CDR3 is TGTGCCAGCAGTTACGAGGGGAGGACTGGAAACACCATATATTTT. As protein: CASSYEGRTGNTIYF.

In this sample, this clone turned up a few times. This chain joins TRBV14 and TRBJ1-4, with D possibly being TRBD1 (6 bases). Trimming stripped 3 bases from V and 7 bases from J, with 15 bases between. Germline V CDR1 and CDR2: SGHDN, FVKESK. CDR3 size: 15 residues. The CDR3 sequence is CASSQYLGGGEKLFF. The CDR3 coding sequence is TGTGCCAGCAGCCAGTATCTAGGGGGTGGTGAAAAACTGTTTTTT.

This clone was found a few times. The chain is built from TRBV6-5 and TRBJ2-3; 8 nucleotides match TRBD2. The CDR3 is 16 residues long. Trimming took 0 bases from V and 0 from J; bases not matched to a gene: 2. CDR1 and CDR2 (germline): MNHEY, SVGAGI. CDR3 region: CASSYSRGASTDTQYF. The CDR3 DNA reads TGTGCCAGCAGTTACTCGCGGGGGGCGAGCACAGATACGCAGTATTTT.

The chain is built from TRBV9 and TRBJ1-2; the match to TRBD1 covers 7 bases. Germline CDR1 reads SGDLS; CDR2 reads YYNGEE. CDR3 size: 14 residues. V dropped 0 bases and J dropped 4; count of bases not matched to a gene: 3. The CDR3 is CASSVDRDSYGYTF. CDR3 coding DNA: TGTGCCAGCAGCGTAGACAGGGACAGCTATGGCTACACCTTC.

This CDR3 is CASRLEPATNEKLFF. In DNA, the CDR3 is TGTGCCAGCAGACTAGAACCAGCAACTAATGAAAAACTGTTTTTT. The V and J genes are TRBV7-9 and TRBJ1-4, with D hard to call. Trimming shortened V by 6 bases and J by 0 bases, and 11 bases separated the two germline ends. Germline V gene sequence: CDR1 SEHNR, CDR2 FQNEAQ (reference sequence). The CDR3 consists of 15 residues.

The J gene is TRBJ1-5, the V gene TRBV18, with a weak D call TRBD1 (6 bases). This CDR3 is built from 15 residues. CDR1 is KGHSH, CDR2 LQKENI, per germline. The ends were cut back, 3 bases at V and 2 bases at J, with 11 bases in the middle. The CDR3 here is CASSPEGVGNQPQHF. CDR3 DNA: TGTGCCAGCTCACCTGAGGGGGTTGGCAATCAGCCCCAGCATTTT.

The chain links TRBV4-3 to TRBJ2-1; possible D gene TRBD2, 6 bases. Between the trimmed V and J ends, which lost 1 base and 6 bases, there was a span of 7 bases. The CDR3 contains 13 residues. Germline V gene data show CDR1 as LGHNA and CDR2 as YSLEER. Here the CDR3 reads CASSQGLVNEQFF. The CDR3, as DNA: TGCGCCAGCAGCCAAGGACTAGTCAATGAGCAGTTCTTC.

This rearrangement joins TRBV15 to TRBJ1-1; D might be TRBD1 (5 bases). V was clipped by 3 bases and J by 0 bases, with 14 bases between them. The V gene's germline CDR1 is LNHNV and CDR2 YYDKDF (reference sequence). The CDR3 length is 16 residues. The CDR3: CATSRSREAMNTEAFF. For the CDR3, the DNA is TGTGCCACCAGCAGGTCCAGGGAGGCGATGAACACTGAAGCTTTCTTT.